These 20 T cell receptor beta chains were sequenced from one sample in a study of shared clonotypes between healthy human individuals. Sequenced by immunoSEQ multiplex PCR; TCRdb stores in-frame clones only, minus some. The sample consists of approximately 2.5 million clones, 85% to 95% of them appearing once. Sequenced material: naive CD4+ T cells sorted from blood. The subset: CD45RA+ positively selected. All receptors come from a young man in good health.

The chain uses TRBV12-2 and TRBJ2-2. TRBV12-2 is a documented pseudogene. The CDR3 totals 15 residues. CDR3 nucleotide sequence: TGTGCAAGTCGCCCAGGGACGGATGACACCGGGGAGCTGTTTTTT. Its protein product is CASRPGTDDTGELFF.

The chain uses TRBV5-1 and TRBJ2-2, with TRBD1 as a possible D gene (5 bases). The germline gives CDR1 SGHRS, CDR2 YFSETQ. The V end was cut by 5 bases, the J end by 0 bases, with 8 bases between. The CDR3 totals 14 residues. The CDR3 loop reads CASRQASNTGELFF. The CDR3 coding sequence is TGCGCCAGCAGACAGGCATCGAACACCGGGGAGCTGTTTTTT.

CDR3 DNA sequence: TGTGCCAGCAGAGCAACCTTCCTGGCCTCACCCCTCCACTTT. Residues: CASRATFLASPLHF. The chain has TRBV6-5 and TRBJ1-6; D not certain. The CDR3 is 14 residues long. Between the trimmed V and J ends, which lost 6 bases and 10 bases, there was a span of 16 bases. Germline V gives CDR1 MNHEY, CDR2 SVGAGI.

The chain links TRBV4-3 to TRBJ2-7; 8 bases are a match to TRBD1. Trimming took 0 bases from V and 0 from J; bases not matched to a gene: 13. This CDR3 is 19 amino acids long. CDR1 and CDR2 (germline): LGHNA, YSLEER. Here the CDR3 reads CASSQESGSAGGASYEQYF. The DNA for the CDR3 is TGCGCCAGCAGCCAAGAGTCGGGCAGCGCAGGGGGCGCCTCCTACGAGCAGTACTTC.

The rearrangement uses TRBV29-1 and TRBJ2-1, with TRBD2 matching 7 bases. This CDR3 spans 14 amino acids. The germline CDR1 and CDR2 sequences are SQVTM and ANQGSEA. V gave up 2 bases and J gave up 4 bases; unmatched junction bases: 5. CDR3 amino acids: CSVEKGREYNEQFF. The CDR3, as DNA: TGCAGCGTTGAAAAGGGGCGGGAGTACAATGAGCAGTTCTTC.

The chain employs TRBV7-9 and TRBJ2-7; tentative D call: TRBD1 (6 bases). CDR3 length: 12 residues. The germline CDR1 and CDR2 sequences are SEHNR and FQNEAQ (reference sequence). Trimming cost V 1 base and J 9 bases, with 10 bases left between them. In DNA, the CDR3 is TGTGCCAGCAGCTTAGAACAGGGCGGGCAGTACTTC. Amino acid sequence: CASSLEQGGQYF.

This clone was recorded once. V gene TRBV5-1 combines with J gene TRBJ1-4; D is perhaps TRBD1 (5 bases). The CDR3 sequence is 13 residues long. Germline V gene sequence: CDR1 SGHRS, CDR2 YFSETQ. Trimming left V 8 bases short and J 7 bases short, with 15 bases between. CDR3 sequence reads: CASTASGSEKLFF. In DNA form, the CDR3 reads TGCGCCAGTACGGCCTCAGGGTCTGAAAAACTGTTTTTT.

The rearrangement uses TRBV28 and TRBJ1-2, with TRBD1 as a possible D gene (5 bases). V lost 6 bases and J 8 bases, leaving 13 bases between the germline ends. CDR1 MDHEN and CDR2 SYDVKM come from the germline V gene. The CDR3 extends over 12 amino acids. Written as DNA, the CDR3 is TGTGCCAGCAGGATTCAGGGAGCCGGCTACACCTTC. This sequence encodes CASRIQGAGYTF.

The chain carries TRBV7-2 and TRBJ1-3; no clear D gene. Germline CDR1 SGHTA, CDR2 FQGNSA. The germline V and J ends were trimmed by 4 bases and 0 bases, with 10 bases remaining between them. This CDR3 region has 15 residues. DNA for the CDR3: TGTGCCAGCAGCTCATCCAGAGGCTCTGGAAACACCATATATTTT. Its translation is CASSSSRGSGNTIYF.

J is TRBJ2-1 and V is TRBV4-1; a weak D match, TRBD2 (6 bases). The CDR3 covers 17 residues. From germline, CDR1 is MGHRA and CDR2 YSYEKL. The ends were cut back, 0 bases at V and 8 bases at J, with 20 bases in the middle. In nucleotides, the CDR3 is TGCGCCAGCAGCCAAGATCACGAGACTAGGAAAAGCGATGAGCAGTTCTTC. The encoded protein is CASSQDHETRKSDEQFF.

This CDR3 reads CSVGGGGVGGYTF. The DNA for the CDR3 is TGCAGCGTCGGAGGCGGAGGGGTGGGTGGCTACACCTTC. V usage is TRBV29-1 and J usage is TRBJ1-2; tentatively, D is TRBD1 (5 bases). Germline V gene sequence: CDR1 SQVTM, CDR2 ANQGSEA. V shed 6 bases and J shed 7 bases, with 18 bases lying between them. CDR3 size: 13 residues.

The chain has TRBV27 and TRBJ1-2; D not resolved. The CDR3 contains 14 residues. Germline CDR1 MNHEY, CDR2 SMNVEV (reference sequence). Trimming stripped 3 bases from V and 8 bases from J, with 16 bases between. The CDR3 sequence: CASSFREGGWGYTF. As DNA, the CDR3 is TGTGCCAGCAGTTTTCGTGAGGGTGGCTGGGGCTACACCTTC.

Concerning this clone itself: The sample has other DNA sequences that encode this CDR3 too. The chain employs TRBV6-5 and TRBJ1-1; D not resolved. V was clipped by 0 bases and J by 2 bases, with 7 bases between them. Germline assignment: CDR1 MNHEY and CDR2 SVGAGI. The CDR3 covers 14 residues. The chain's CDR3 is CASSYSPLNTEAFF. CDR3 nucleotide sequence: TGTGCCAGCAGTTACTCGCCACTTAACACTGAAGCTTTCTTT.

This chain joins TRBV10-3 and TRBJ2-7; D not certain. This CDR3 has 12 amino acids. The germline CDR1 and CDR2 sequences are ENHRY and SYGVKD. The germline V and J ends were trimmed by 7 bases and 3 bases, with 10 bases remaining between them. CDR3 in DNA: TGTGCCATCAAATCGGCCAGCTACGAGCAGTACTTC. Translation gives CAIKSASYEQYF.

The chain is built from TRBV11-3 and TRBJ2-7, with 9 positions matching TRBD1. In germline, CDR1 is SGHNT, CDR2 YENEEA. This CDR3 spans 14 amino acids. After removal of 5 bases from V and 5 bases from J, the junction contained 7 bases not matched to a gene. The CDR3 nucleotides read TGTGCCAGCAGCCCCGGGGACAGGGCTAACGAGCAGTACTTC. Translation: CASSPGDRANEQYF.

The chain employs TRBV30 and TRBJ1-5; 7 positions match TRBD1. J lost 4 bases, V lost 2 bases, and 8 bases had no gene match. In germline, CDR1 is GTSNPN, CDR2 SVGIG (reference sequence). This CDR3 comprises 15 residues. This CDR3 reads CAWSHPTTGNQPQHF. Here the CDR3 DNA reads TGTGCCTGGAGTCACCCTACGACAGGGAATCAGCCCCAGCATTTT.

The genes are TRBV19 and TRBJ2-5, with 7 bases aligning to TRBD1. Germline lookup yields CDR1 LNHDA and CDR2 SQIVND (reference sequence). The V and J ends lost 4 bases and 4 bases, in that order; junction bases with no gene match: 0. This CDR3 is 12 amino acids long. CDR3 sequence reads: CASSRDRETQYF. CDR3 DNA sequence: TGTGCCAGTAGTAGGGACAGAGAGACCCAGTACTTC.

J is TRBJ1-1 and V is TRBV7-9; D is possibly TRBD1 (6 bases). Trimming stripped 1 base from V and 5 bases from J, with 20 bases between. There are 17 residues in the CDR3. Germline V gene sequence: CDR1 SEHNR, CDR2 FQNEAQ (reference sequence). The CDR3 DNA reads TGTGCCAGCAGCTTAGTTTCAAAACAGGGAACGGGTACTGAAGCTTTCTTT. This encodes CASSLVSKQGTGTEAFF.

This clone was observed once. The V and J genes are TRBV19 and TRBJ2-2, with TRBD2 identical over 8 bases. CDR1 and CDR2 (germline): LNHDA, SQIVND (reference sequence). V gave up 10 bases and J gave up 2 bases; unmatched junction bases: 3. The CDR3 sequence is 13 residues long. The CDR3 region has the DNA TGTGCCACTAGCGGGTTAAACACCGGGGAGCTGTTTTTT. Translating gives CATSGLNTGELFF.

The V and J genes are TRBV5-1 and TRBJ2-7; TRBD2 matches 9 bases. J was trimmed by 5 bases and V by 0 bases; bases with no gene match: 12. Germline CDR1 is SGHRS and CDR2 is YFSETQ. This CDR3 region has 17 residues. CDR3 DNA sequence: TGCGCCAGCAGCTTGGGTCTTAGGTTGCGGGAGGGAAACGAGCAGTACTTC. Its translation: CASSLGLRLREGNEQYF.